Below are 24 T cell receptor beta chains sequenced from a single sample in a study of blood T cells in healthy people across ages. For the second PCR, which ran for about 6 to 11 cycles, a sample-barcoded 5' primer and a J-beta primer mix were used. TCRdb independently ran MiXCR on the 5' RACE reads; one entry per CDR3 protein. The sample has 850,000 to 950,000 distinct CDR3 sequences, 29% seen once. Input material: blood. The receptors derive from a woman older than 75 in good health.

V is TRBV7-2 and J is TRBJ2-1; D is perhaps TRBD1 or TRBD2 (5 bases each). Trimming cost V 1 base and J 8 bases, with 15 bases left between them. The germline CDR1 and CDR2 sequences are SGHTA and FQGNSA. The CDR3 totals 15 residues. CDR3 bases: TGTGCCAGCAGCTTAGTGGGGCGGGCCGTCGATGAGCAGTTCTTC. Translating gives CASSLVGRAVDEQFF.

This clonotype was seen only a few times. The chain employs TRBV11-2 and TRBJ1-1; weak D call: TRBD1 (5 bases). V was cut by 4 bases and J by 1 base, with 10 bases left in between. Germline V gene sequence: CDR1 SGHAT, CDR2 FQNNGV. The CDR3 loop spans 14 amino acids. The DNA of the CDR3 is TGTGCCAGCAGCTGGCAAACAGGGAACACTGAAGCTTTCTTT. Translation gives CASSWQTGNTEAFF.

This clonotype was observed a few times. V is TRBV19 and J is TRBJ2-1, with 11 bases lining up with TRBD2. The germline CDR1 and CDR2 sequences are LNHDA and SQIVND (reference sequence). The CDR3 sequence is 16 residues long. J lost 6 bases, V lost 6 bases, and 10 bases had no gene match. The chain's CDR3 is CASSHPGGTSGNEQFF. CDR3 coding DNA: TGTGCCAGTAGCCATCCCGGGGGGACTAGCGGCAATGAGCAGTTCTTC. Full variable domain (rest looked up from reference TRBV19 and TRBJ2-1): DGGITQSPKYLFRKEGQNVTLSCEQNLNHDAMYWYRQDPGQGLRLIYYSQIVNDFQKGDIAEGYSVSREKKESFPLTVTSAQKNPTAFYLCASSHPGGTSGNEQFFGPGTRLTVL.

This clonotype was seen many times. The chain employs TRBV6-5 and TRBJ2-3; D remains ambiguous. CDR3 length: 14 amino acids. Looked up from germline, CDR1 is MNHEY and CDR2 is SVGAGI. V was clipped by 4 bases and J by 0 bases, with 8 bases between them. The CDR3 region is CASSSSASTDTQYF. CDR3 coding DNA: TGTGCCAGCAGTTCCAGTGCCAGCACAGATACGCAGTATTTT.

The genes are TRBV6-1 and TRBJ1-1; tentatively, D is TRBD1 (6 bases). V gave up 8 bases and J gave up 5 bases, with 18 bases separating them. This CDR3 spans 14 amino acids. Germline values: CDR1 MNHNS, CDR2 SASEGT. CDR3 sequence: CASGGGSSVTEAFF. CDR3 bases: TGTGCCAGCGGGGGCGGATCATCAGTAACTGAAGCTTTCTTT.

In its sample, this clonotype was seen many times. The chain has TRBV20-1 and TRBJ2-5; TRBD1 might be the D (5 bases). Looked up from germline, CDR1 is DFQATT and CDR2 is SNEGSKA (reference sequence). The length of the CDR3 is 12 residues. V shed 5 bases and J shed 5 bases, with 12 bases lying between them. This chain's CDR3 is CSAAGMSETQYF. For the CDR3, the DNA is TGCAGTGCTGCAGGGATGAGCGAGACCCAGTACTTC.

This clonotype was counted ten times or more. CDR3 amino acids: CASSQDRSRGNYEQYF. The CDR3 DNA is TGTGCCAGCAGCCAAGATCGGTCGCGGGGTAACTACGAGCAGTACTTC. The chain joins TRBV14 to TRBJ2-7, with D tentatively TRBD2 (6 bases). Germline CDR1 SGHDN, CDR2 FVKESK. The length of the CDR3 is 16 residues. The V end was cut by 0 bases, the J end by 3 bases, with 15 bases between.

CDR3 bases: TGTGCCAGCAGCTACGGAAACAATGAGCAGTTCTTC. As protein: CASSYGNNEQFF. The chain combines TRBV5-6 with TRBJ2-1; no firm D call. CDR1 is SGHDT, CDR2 YYEEEE, per germline. The V gene lost 3 bases and the J gene lost 5 bases, with 6 bases spanning the gap. The CDR3 totals 12 residues.

This clonotype has a count of ten or more. The rearrangement joins TRBV4-3 to TRBJ1-2; 7 positions match TRBD1. V gave up 1 base and J gave up 0 bases; unmatched junction bases: 5. Germline values: CDR1 LGHNA, CDR2 YSLEER. CDR3 length: 16 amino acids. The CDR3 DNA follows: TGCGCCAGCAGCCAAGTTGGGACAGCTGCTAACTATGGCTACACCTTC. Its protein is CASSQVGTAANYGYTF.

The J gene is TRBJ2-7, the V gene TRBV25-1, with D unresolved. Trimming cost V 6 bases and J 2 bases, with 11 bases left between them. The CDR3 is 13 residues long. Germline CDR1 and CDR2: MGHDK and SYGVNS. The CDR3 sequence: CASREAGAYEQYF. The CDR3 DNA sequence: TGTGCCAGCAGGGAAGCAGGAGCCTACGAGCAGTACTTC.

The V call is TRBV20-1, the J call TRBJ2-7; the D gene is possibly TRBD1 (6 bases). The ends were cut back, 1 base at V and 2 bases at J, with 12 bases in the middle. From germline, CDR1 is DFQATT and CDR2 SNEGSKA (reference sequence). The CDR3 length is 14 residues. CDR3 nucleotides: TGCAGTGCTAGAGGGGTACAGGGCGCCTACGAGCAGTACTTC. Protein sequence: CSARGVQGAYEQYF.

This clonotype was counted once. The rearrangement joins TRBV19 to TRBJ2-1; tentative D call: TRBD2 (6 bases). This CDR3 spans 16 amino acids. Trimming shortened V by 6 bases and J by 6 bases, and 21 bases separated the two germline ends. The germline gives CDR1 LNHDA, CDR2 SQIVND (reference sequence). CDR3 residues: CASRTLWGVTGNEQFF. CDR3 DNA: TGTGCCAGTAGGACACTGTGGGGGGTAACTGGCAATGAGCAGTTCTTC.

To note about this clonotype: Since no conserved phenylalanine or tryptophan closes the CDR3, a read error is the likely cause. V usage is TRBV7-2 and J usage is TRBJ2-7; 9 bases match TRBD1. V lost 6 bases to trimming and J lost 7 bases; unmatched junction nucleotides: 10. The CDR3 is made up of 14 amino acids. Per the germline V gene, CDR1 is SGHTA and CDR2 is FQGNSA. The CDR3 coding sequence is TGTGCCAGCAGTGTACAGGGGGCGTCGGGTGAGCAGTACTTA. It specifies CASSVQGASGEQYL.

The J gene is TRBJ2-4, the V gene TRBV20-1; tentative D call: TRBD2 (6 bases). The J call may be in error: the DNA end matches TRBJ2-7 better. The germline V gene encodes CDR1 DFQATT and CDR2 SNEGSKA (reference sequence). This CDR3 region has 15 residues. CDR3 nucleotide sequence: TGCAGTGCTAGGGATCGTCCGACTAGTAACTACGAGCAGTACTTC. Protein: CSARDRPTSNYEQYF.

This chain connects TRBV5-1 to TRBJ2-3, with 14 nucleotides matching TRBD2. V shed 1 base, J shed 2 bases, and the junction held 6 bases outside the gene matches. This CDR3 comprises 18 residues. Germline assignment: CDR1 SGHRS and CDR2 YFSETQ. The CDR3 DNA follows: TGCGCCAGCAGCTTGCGACTAGCGGGGGGGAGTTCCACAGATACGCAGTATTTT. Residues: CASSLRLAGGSSTDTQYF.

This clonotype was found a few times. The rearrangement uses TRBV7-9 and TRBJ1-1, with D hard to call. Trimming pared 4 bases from V and 0 bases from J, leaving 12 bases between. CDR3 length: 15 amino acids. Germline-derived CDR1 and CDR2 are SEHNR and FQNEAQ (reference sequence). The CDR3 region is CASSSTSGMNTEAFF. DNA for the CDR3: TGTGCCAGCAGCTCTACCAGTGGGATGAACACTGAAGCTTTCTTT.

This clonotype was seen repeatedly, ten times or more. This chain uses TRBV20-1 with TRBJ2-3; tentatively, D is TRBD1 (5 bases). V gave up 4 bases and J gave up 3 bases, with 8 bases separating them. The CDR3 consists of 12 residues. CDR1 and CDR2 from the germline V gene are DFQATT and SNEGSKA (reference sequence). The CDR3 is CSAKQGTDTQYF. CDR3 DNA sequence: TGCAGTGCTAAGCAGGGAACAGATACGCAGTATTTT.

A few counts support this clonotype. At one of its ends the junction is not consistent with the germline gene, which may arise from a read error. This chain joins TRBV9 and TRBJ1-4; D not certain. CDR1 and CDR2 from the germline V gene are SGDLS and YYNGEE. The CDR3 totals 14 residues. The CDR3 coding sequence is TGTGCCAGCAGGGGATCAGCTCCTAATGAAAGACTGTTTTTT. This sequence encodes CASRGSAPNERLFF.

V gene TRBV12-3 or TRBV12-4 combines with J gene TRBJ2-5; perhaps TRBD2 as D (6 bases). The CDR3 has 14 residues. The ends were cut back, 4 bases at V and 4 bases at J, with 13 bases in the middle. The CDR3 here is CASSSDGGPETQYF. CDR3 nucleotides: TGTGCCAGCAGTTCGGACGGGGGTCCAGAGACCCAGTACTTC.

This clonotype was counted many times. One junction end disagrees with the germline gene, perhaps due to a read error. The chain is built from TRBV7-7 and TRBJ2-7; 7 nucleotides align to TRBD1. The germline V gene encodes CDR1 SSHAT and CDR2 FNYEAQ (reference sequence). The CDR3 covers 15 residues. The CDR3 region is CASSLGTDSSYEQYF. The CDR3 DNA sequence: TGTGCTAGCAGCTTAGGGACAGACAGCTCCTACGAGCAGTACTTC.

This chain links TRBV3-1 with TRBJ1-2; 7 positions agree with TRBD1. CDR3 length: 13 amino acids. In germline, CDR1 is LGHDT, CDR2 YNNKEL (reference sequence). Germline trimming cut 5 bases from V and 4 bases from J; bases unmatched to any gene: 4. CDR3 loop: CASSVDRSYGYTF. The CDR3 bases are TGTGCCAGCAGCGTGGACAGGAGCTATGGCTACACCTTC.

This clonotype has more than one count but fewer than ten. The chain is built from TRBV6-2 or TRBV6-3 and TRBJ1-5; 10 bases map to TRBD1. With V trimmed by 11 bases and J by 3 bases, 10 bases remained unmatched. Germline V gene data show CDR1 as MNHEY and CDR2 as SVGEGT. This CDR3 is built from 15 residues. The CDR3 DNA follows: TGTGCCTCTTGGACAGGGGGGGGTACCAATCAGCCCCAGCATTTT. Its translation is CASWTGGGTNQPQHF.

The V gene is TRBV7-9, the J gene TRBJ2-5; TRBD2 agrees at 7 bases. Germline V CDR1 and CDR2: SEHNR, FQNEAQ (reference sequence). This CDR3 spans 14 amino acids. The trim removed 4 bases at V and 11 bases at J, leaving 13 bases unmatched. CDR3 in DNA: TGTGCCAGCAGCTCACCCTTGGGGGGGGGGATGCAGTACTTC. Translated: CASSSPLGGGMQYF.

This clonotype was seen ten or more times. The rearrangement uses TRBV4-3 and TRBJ2-1; 8 positions match TRBD1. Looked up from germline, CDR1 is LGHNA and CDR2 is YSLEER. V dropped 1 base and J dropped 4; count of bases not matched to a gene: 15. The CDR3 totals 19 residues. CDR3 coding DNA: TGCGCCAGCAGCCAAGTTATACCCTATGGGACAGGACTATACAATGAGCAGTTCTTC. This translates into CASSQVIPYGTGLYNEQFF.